This T cell receptor (beta chain) was documented in a study of control samples from healthy donors and cancer patients. TCRdb keeps only in-frame clones here, not all; method: immunoSEQ multiplex PCR. The sample has roughly 120,000 clones; approximately 88% are singletons. CDR1 is LNHDA and CDR2 is SQIVND in the germline V gene (reference sequence). The V segment lost 4 bases and the J segment 3 bases; nucleotides outside the gene matches: 5. The CDR3 is made up of 14 amino acids. The chain carries TRBV19 and TRBJ1-1; TRBD1 aligns across 7 bases. Sequencing was carried out using blood. This sequence was found in a man between 40 and 49 years old in good health. The CDR3 sequence: CASSSWQGDTEAFF. In nucleotides, the CDR3 is TGTGCCAGTAGTAGCTGGCAGGGGGACACTGAAGCTTTCTTT.